This entry lists 32 T cell receptor beta chains sequenced from one sample in a study of cytomegalovirus exposure and HLA in healthy donors. PCR amplification relied on 60 Vbeta primers (plus 13 Jbeta primers). The protocol was immunoSEQ multiplex PCR, while the TCRdb copy is restricted to in-frame clones and leaves out a portion. The table has approximately 190,000 clones, roughly 73% seen once. Specimen: PBMCs. All receptors derive from a woman in her 30s in good health and CMV-seronegative.

This clone has only a few counts. This chain uses TRBV23-1 with TRBJ2-7; 9 positions match TRBD1. TRBV23-1 is treated as an ORF (open reading frame) with a function not yet certain. Trimming cost V 3 bases and J 5 bases; bases outside gene matches: 5. The CDR3 totals 14 residues. CDR3: CASSHRDRVDEQYF. The CDR3 nucleotides are TGCGCCAGCAGTCACCGGGACAGGGTCGACGAGCAGTACTTC.

V is TRBV5-6 and J is TRBJ1-2; no definite D call. Germline-derived CDR1 and CDR2 are SGHDT and YYEEEE. V dropped 4 bases and J dropped 1 base, with 5 bases sitting between them. The CDR3 has 12 amino acids. The chain's CDR3 is CASSRGNYGYTF. For the CDR3, the DNA is TGTGCCAGCAGCCGCGGTAACTATGGCTACACCTTC.

The chain has TRBV5-6 and TRBJ2-5; 14 bases map to TRBD2. V lost 3 bases to trimming and J lost 5 bases; unmatched junction nucleotides: 12. Germline V gene data show CDR1 as SGHDT and CDR2 as YYEEEE. The length of the CDR3 is 18 residues. The CDR3 region is CASSWWGTSGSTGETQYF. For the CDR3, the DNA is TGTGCCAGCAGCTGGTGGGGGACTAGCGGGAGTACGGGGGAGACCCAGTACTTC.

DNA of the CDR3: TGTGCCAGCAGCTTAGACGGTAGGGGAACCTACGAGCAGTACTTC. Its protein product is CASSLDGRGTYEQYF. The rearrangement joins TRBV11-2 to TRBJ2-5, with a weak D call TRBD1 (5 bases). The DNA end is more similar to TRBJ2-7, so the J call may be wrong. This CDR3 comprises 15 residues. Germline V gene data show CDR1 as SGHAT and CDR2 as FQNNGV.

This clone turned up a few times. This chain connects TRBV7-6 to TRBJ2-5; 10 nucleotides line up with TRBD1. With 5 bases clipped from V and 4 bases from J, the junction kept 4 bases outside the gene matches. Germline CDR1 reads SGHVS; CDR2 reads FNYEAQ. The CDR3 has 14 amino acids. The CDR3 DNA is TGTGCCAGCAGCAGGGGGACAGGGGTAGAGACCCAGTACTTC. Translation gives CASSRGTGVETQYF.

This chain uses TRBV6-1 with TRBJ2-5, with TRBD1 matching over 9 bases. TRBJ2-7 explains the end of the DNA better; the J call may be wrong. The germline CDR1 and CDR2 sequences are MNHNS and SASEGT. This CDR3 has 14 residues. CDR3 nucleotides: TGTGCCAGCAGCCCGGGACAGGGCAGCAGCGAGCAGTACTTC. This sequence encodes CASSPGQGSSEQYF.

The rearrangement links TRBV5-6 to TRBJ2-3; D is perhaps TRBD2 (6 bases). Deletions cut 2 bases from V and 0 bases from J, with 13 bases between. CDR3 length equals 16 residues. Looked up from germline, CDR1 is SGHDT and CDR2 is YYEEEE. In DNA form, the CDR3 reads TGTGCCAGCAGCTTACCCGGGACTCGAAGCACAGATACGCAGTATTTT. Translating it yields CASSLPGTRSTDTQYF.

The chain is built from TRBV5-4 and TRBJ1-2; 9 bases match TRBD1. Losses at the gene ends were 4 bases for V and 4 bases for J; bases not matched to a gene: 17. CDR1 is SGHNT, CDR2 YYREEE, per germline (reference sequence). This CDR3 spans 18 amino acids. CDR3 sequence (DNA): TGTGCCAGCAGCGGGAGGGGACAGGGATCCCCCCTAGGCTATGGCTACACCTTC. It is translated as CASSGRGQGSPLGYGYTF.

The chain is built from TRBV7-2 and TRBJ1-5; 7 nucleotides line up with TRBD1. Trimming cost V 6 bases and J 5 bases; bases outside gene matches: 1. Germline values: CDR1 SGHTA, CDR2 FQGNSA. The CDR3 length is 12 residues. For the CDR3, the DNA is TGTGCCAGCAGTGACAGGGATCAGCCCCAGCATTTT. Amino acid sequence: CASSDRDQPQHF. Drawing the rest from reference TRBV7-2 and TRBJ1-5, the complete variable domain is GAGVSQSPSNKVTEKGKDVELRCDPISGHTALYWYRQSLGQGLEFLIYFQGNSAPDKSGLPSDRFSAERTGGSVSTLTIQRTQQEDSAVYLCASSDRDQPQHFGDGTRLSIL.

This chain links TRBV27 with TRBJ2-3, with 14 nucleotides matching TRBD2. The CDR3 covers 17 residues. In germline, CDR1 is MNHEY, CDR2 SMNVEV (reference sequence). J lost 4 bases, V lost 6 bases, and 9 bases had no gene match. CDR3 in DNA: TGTGCCAGCAGAAAGCGGGGACTAGCGGGAGTTCCAGATACGCAGTATTTT. Its protein product is CASRKRGLAGVPDTQYF.

The chain's CDR3 is CASSFSQGALNTEAFF. DNA for the CDR3: TGTGCCAGCAGCTTTTCCCAGGGGGCATTGAACACTGAAGCTTTCTTT. The chain has TRBV7-2 and TRBJ1-1; 8 bases align to TRBD1. The junction had 6 bases not matched to a gene; V was cut back by 3 bases and J by 0 bases. In germline, CDR1 is SGHTA, CDR2 FQGNSA. The CDR3 is made up of 16 amino acids.

The V and J genes are TRBV27 and TRBJ1-1; no clear D. The germline V and J ends were trimmed by 2 bases and 5 bases, with 9 bases remaining between them. Germline CDR1 and CDR2: MNHEY and SMNVEV (reference sequence). The CDR3 runs 13 residues. The CDR3 coding sequence is TGTGCCAGCAGTTTACGGCAGGTTACTGAAGCTTTCTTT. It yields the protein CASSLRQVTEAFF.

About this clone itself: The sample holds other DNA sequences that translate to the same CDR3. The rearrangement joins TRBV6-4 to TRBJ2-6; D not resolved. Germline assignment: CDR1 MRHNA and CDR2 SNTAGT. The CDR3 is 14 residues long. Trimming removed 3 bases from V and 1 base from J, with 4 bases in between. CDR3 DNA sequence: TGTGCCAGCAGTGAGGCTTCTGGGGCCAACGTCCTGACTTTC. Translation: CASSEASGANVLTF.

The chain carries TRBV5-1 and TRBJ1-5; D is uncertain. The CDR3 consists of 18 residues. V dropped 0 bases and J dropped 0 bases, with 16 bases sitting between them. From germline, CDR1 is SGHRS and CDR2 YFSETQ. CDR3 loop: CASSLGADPLYSNQPQHF. The CDR3 DNA reads as TGCGCCAGCAGCTTGGGGGCAGACCCCCTGTATAGCAATCAGCCCCAGCATTTT.

This clone was detected once. The chain has TRBV18 and TRBJ1-1; 10 nucleotides align to TRBD1. V lost 6 bases, J lost 4 bases, and 5 bases stayed unmatched. CDR3 size: 14 residues. The germline V gene encodes CDR1 KGHSH and CDR2 LQKENI. CDR3 protein: CASSRTGGSTEAFF. In nucleotides, the CDR3 is TGTGCCAGCTCGCGGACAGGGGGGAGCACTGAAGCTTTCTTT.

The chain has TRBV12-5 and TRBJ1-2; the match to TRBD1 covers 7 bases. The length of the CDR3 is 13 residues. The V gene end was trimmed by 6 bases and the J gene end by 2 bases; junction bases not matched to a gene: 3. Germline V lookup: CDR1 LGHNT, CDR2 FRNRAP. CDR3 sequence: CASGRDSNYGYTF. CDR3 DNA sequence: TGTGCTAGTGGCCGGGACAGCAACTATGGCTACACCTTC. The entire variable domain, with the rest obtained from reference TRBV12-5 and TRBJ1-2, is as follows: DARVTQTPRHKVTEMGQEVTMRCQPILGHNTVFWYRQTMMQGLELLAYFRNRAPLDDSGMPKDRFSAEMPDATLATLKIQPSEPRDSAVYFCASGRDSNYGYTFGSGTRLTVV.

In its sample, this clone was seen once. The chain uses TRBV9 and TRBJ2-5; weak D call: TRBD2 (5 bases). The CDR3 runs 14 residues. CDR1 and CDR2 from the germline V gene are SGDLS and YYNGEE. The V and J ends lost 4 bases and 4 bases respectively, with 14 bases between them. The CDR3 sequence is CASSPTAGGETQYF. The DNA for the CDR3 is TGTGCCAGCAGCCCCACGGCGGGCGGAGAGACCCAGTACTTC.

This clone turned up a few times. The V and J genes are TRBV7-9 and TRBJ1-1, with 11 bases identical to TRBD1. CDR1 and CDR2 (germline): SEHNR, FQNEAQ (reference sequence). The CDR3 runs 16 residues. J was trimmed by 4 bases and V by 3 bases; bases with no gene match: 7. This chain's CDR3 is CASSFWFGTGGTEAFF. The CDR3 bases are TGTGCCAGCAGCTTTTGGTTTGGGACAGGGGGCACTGAAGCTTTCTTT.

This clone was recorded only once. The chain combines TRBV9 with TRBJ1-1; tentative D call: TRBD1 (5 bases). There are 15 residues in the CDR3. The germline V gene has CDR1 SGDLS and CDR2 YYNGEE. Trimming took off 0 bases at V and 7 bases at J, with 16 bases between the two ends. Here the CDR3 reads CASSVDVRGRCEAFF. CDR3 DNA: TGTGCCAGCAGCGTAGACGTGCGGGGGAGGTGTGAAGCTTTCTTT.

The V call is TRBV27, the J call TRBJ2-2; 7 nucleotides line up with TRBD1. The J segment lost 1 base and the V segment lost 4 bases, leaving 9 bases of the junction unmatched. Germline CDR1 reads MNHEY; CDR2 reads SMNVEV (reference sequence). The length of the CDR3 is 17 residues. CDR3 sequence: CASSSSRGRRNTGELFF. The DNA for the CDR3 is TGTGCCAGCAGTTCTTCAAGGGGGCGCCGGAACACCGGGGAGCTGTTTTTT.

In DNA, the CDR3 is TGCGCCAGCAGCTTGGGAGACAGCTCTGGAAACACCATATATTTT. Amino acid sequence: CASSLGDSSGNTIYF. This chain uses TRBV5-1 with TRBJ1-3; possible D gene TRBD1, 5 bases. V lost 0 bases, J lost 0 bases, and 7 bases lay in between. Germline V CDR1 and CDR2: SGHRS, YFSETQ. This CDR3 comprises 15 residues.

This sequence joins TRBV7-2 and TRBJ1-1; D uncertain. The V end lost 0 bases, the J end lost 8 bases, and 19 bases lay between the germline ends. The CDR3 is 16 amino acids. Germline CDR1 reads SGHTA; CDR2 reads FQGNSA. The CDR3 protein is CASSLADGQPRSEAFF. The DNA for the CDR3 is TGTGCCAGCAGCTTAGCCGATGGGCAGCCGCGCTCGGAAGCTTTCTTT.

Only a few counts were recorded for this clone. CDR3: CASGSGSVFDEQFF. CDR3 bases: TGTGCCAGCGGCAGCGGGAGTGTTTTCGATGAGCAGTTCTTC. The chain combines TRBV14 with TRBJ2-1, with 8 bases lining up with TRBD2. The CDR3 loop spans 14 amino acids. V was clipped by 8 bases and J by 8 bases; unmatched bases: 11. Per the germline V gene, CDR1 is SGHDN and CDR2 is FVKESK.

The chain combines TRBV9 with TRBJ2-3; D gene ambiguous. The V end lost 3 bases, the J end lost 5 bases, and 10 bases lay between the germline ends. The germline V gene encodes CDR1 SGDLS and CDR2 YYNGEE. CDR3 length: 13 residues. CDR3 amino acids: CASSGYRQDTQYF. The DNA of the CDR3 is TGTGCCAGCAGCGGCTATCGACAAGATACGCAGTATTTT.

This rearrangement joins TRBV11-1 to TRBJ2-7; D is perhaps TRBD1 (5 bases). CDR3 length: 15 residues. V was trimmed by 5 bases and J by 3 bases, leaving 17 bases between them. CDR1 is SGHAT and CDR2 is FQDESV in the germline V gene (reference sequence). CDR3 DNA: TGTGCCAGCAGCGCGTCTTCAGGGTTTTTCTACGAGCAGTACTTC. It codes for CASSASSGFFYEQYF.

The J gene is TRBJ2-3, the V gene TRBV7-9; 9 positions agree with TRBD2. The CDR3 contains 15 residues. Germline values: CDR1 SEHNR, CDR2 FQNEAQ (reference sequence). The V gene end was trimmed by 5 bases and the J gene end by 6 bases; junction bases not matched to a gene: 9. The CDR3: CASSPGLARLDTQYF. CDR3 sequence (DNA): TGTGCCAGCAGCCCAGGACTAGCGAGATTGGATACGCAGTATTTT. The variable domain in full, completed from reference TRBV7-9 and TRBJ2-3, reads DTGVSQNPRHKITKRGQNVTFRCDPISEHNRLYWYRQTLGQGPEFLTYFQNEAQLEKSRLLSDRFSAERPKGSFSTLEIQRTEQGDSAMYLCASSPGLARLDTQYFGPGTRLTVL.

J is TRBJ2-3 and V is TRBV7-9; a weak D match, TRBD1 (6 bases). The CDR3 loop spans 14 amino acids. Trimming removed 5 bases from V and 9 bases from J, with 18 bases in between. Germline V lookup: CDR1 SEHNR, CDR2 FQNEAQ (reference sequence). The CDR3 is CASSRGLAGDTQYF. The CDR3 DNA is TGTGCCAGCAGCAGGGGGTTGGCAGGGGACACGCAGTATTTT.

This sequence joins TRBV5-8 and TRBJ2-7; a possible D gene is TRBD1 (5 bases). Trimming took off 3 bases at V and 11 bases at J, with 27 bases between the two ends. The CDR3 has 16 residues. CDR1 and CDR2 (germline): SGHTS, YDEGEE. CDR3: CASSYAQGNSPLREYF. CDR3 DNA: TGTGCCAGCAGCTACGCCCAGGGCAATAGCCCCTTAAGGGAGTACTTC. The full variable domain, rest sourced from reference TRBV5-8 and TRBJ2-7, is EAGVTQSPTHLIKTRGQQATLRCSPISGHTSVYWYQQALGLGLQFLLWYDEGEERNRGNFPPRFSGRQFPNYSSELNVNALELEDSALYLCASSYAQGNSPLREYFGPGTRLTVT.

V gene TRBV2 combines with J gene TRBJ1-1; 9 bases align to TRBD1. Per the germline V gene, CDR1 is SNHLY and CDR2 is FYNNEI. J gave up 7 bases and V 6 bases, and 3 bases lay outside the gene matches. CDR3 length: 12 amino acids. CDR3 bases: TGTGCCAGCAGCGGGACAGGGCGTGAAGCTTTCTTT. It encodes CASSGTGREAFF.

This chain joins TRBV7-9 and TRBJ2-1; 10 bases match TRBD2. Germline V gene data show CDR1 as SEHNR and CDR2 as FQNEAQ (reference sequence). With V trimmed by 1 base and J by 0 bases, 3 bases remained unmatched. The CDR3 loop spans 17 amino acids. The CDR3 DNA reads TGTGCCAGCAGCTTAGAGGCTAGCGGGGGCTCCTACAATGAGCAGTTCTTC. This translates into CASSLEASGGSYNEQFF.

The table lists this clone with a few counts. This rearrangement joins TRBV30 to TRBJ1-4, with D tentatively TRBD1 (6 bases). Germline CDR1 reads GTSNPN; CDR2 reads SVGIG (reference sequence). The V gene lost 3 bases and the J gene lost 3 bases, with 20 bases spanning the gap. The CDR3 totals 17 residues. The CDR3 loop is CAWSSPGGAAANEKLFF. CDR3 coding DNA: TGTGCCTGGAGCTCCCCCGGGGGGGCAGCGGCTAATGAAAAACTGTTTTTT.

J is TRBJ2-4 and V is TRBV15; D is possibly TRBD2 (5 bases). CDR1 is LNHNV and CDR2 is YYDKDF in the germline V gene (reference sequence). Trimming removed 0 bases from V and 2 bases from J, with 17 bases in between. This CDR3 has 18 amino acids. Written as DNA, the CDR3 is TGTGCCACCAGCAGAGATCCCCCGGGGTATCGATCCAAAAACATTCAGTACTTC. Translating gives CATSRDPPGYRSKNIQYF.